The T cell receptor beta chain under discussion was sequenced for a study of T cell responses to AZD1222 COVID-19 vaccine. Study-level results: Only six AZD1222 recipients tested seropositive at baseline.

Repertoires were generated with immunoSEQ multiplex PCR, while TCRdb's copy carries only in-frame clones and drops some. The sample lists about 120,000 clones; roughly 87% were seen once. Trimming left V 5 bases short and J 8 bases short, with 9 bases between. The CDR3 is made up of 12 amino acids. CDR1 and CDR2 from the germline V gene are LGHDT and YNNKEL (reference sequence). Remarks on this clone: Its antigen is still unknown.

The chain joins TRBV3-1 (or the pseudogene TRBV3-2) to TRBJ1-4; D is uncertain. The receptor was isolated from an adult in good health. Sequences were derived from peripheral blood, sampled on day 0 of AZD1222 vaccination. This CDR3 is CASSDSTEKLFF. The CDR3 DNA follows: TGTGCCAGCAGCGATTCGACAGAAAAACTGTTTTTT.